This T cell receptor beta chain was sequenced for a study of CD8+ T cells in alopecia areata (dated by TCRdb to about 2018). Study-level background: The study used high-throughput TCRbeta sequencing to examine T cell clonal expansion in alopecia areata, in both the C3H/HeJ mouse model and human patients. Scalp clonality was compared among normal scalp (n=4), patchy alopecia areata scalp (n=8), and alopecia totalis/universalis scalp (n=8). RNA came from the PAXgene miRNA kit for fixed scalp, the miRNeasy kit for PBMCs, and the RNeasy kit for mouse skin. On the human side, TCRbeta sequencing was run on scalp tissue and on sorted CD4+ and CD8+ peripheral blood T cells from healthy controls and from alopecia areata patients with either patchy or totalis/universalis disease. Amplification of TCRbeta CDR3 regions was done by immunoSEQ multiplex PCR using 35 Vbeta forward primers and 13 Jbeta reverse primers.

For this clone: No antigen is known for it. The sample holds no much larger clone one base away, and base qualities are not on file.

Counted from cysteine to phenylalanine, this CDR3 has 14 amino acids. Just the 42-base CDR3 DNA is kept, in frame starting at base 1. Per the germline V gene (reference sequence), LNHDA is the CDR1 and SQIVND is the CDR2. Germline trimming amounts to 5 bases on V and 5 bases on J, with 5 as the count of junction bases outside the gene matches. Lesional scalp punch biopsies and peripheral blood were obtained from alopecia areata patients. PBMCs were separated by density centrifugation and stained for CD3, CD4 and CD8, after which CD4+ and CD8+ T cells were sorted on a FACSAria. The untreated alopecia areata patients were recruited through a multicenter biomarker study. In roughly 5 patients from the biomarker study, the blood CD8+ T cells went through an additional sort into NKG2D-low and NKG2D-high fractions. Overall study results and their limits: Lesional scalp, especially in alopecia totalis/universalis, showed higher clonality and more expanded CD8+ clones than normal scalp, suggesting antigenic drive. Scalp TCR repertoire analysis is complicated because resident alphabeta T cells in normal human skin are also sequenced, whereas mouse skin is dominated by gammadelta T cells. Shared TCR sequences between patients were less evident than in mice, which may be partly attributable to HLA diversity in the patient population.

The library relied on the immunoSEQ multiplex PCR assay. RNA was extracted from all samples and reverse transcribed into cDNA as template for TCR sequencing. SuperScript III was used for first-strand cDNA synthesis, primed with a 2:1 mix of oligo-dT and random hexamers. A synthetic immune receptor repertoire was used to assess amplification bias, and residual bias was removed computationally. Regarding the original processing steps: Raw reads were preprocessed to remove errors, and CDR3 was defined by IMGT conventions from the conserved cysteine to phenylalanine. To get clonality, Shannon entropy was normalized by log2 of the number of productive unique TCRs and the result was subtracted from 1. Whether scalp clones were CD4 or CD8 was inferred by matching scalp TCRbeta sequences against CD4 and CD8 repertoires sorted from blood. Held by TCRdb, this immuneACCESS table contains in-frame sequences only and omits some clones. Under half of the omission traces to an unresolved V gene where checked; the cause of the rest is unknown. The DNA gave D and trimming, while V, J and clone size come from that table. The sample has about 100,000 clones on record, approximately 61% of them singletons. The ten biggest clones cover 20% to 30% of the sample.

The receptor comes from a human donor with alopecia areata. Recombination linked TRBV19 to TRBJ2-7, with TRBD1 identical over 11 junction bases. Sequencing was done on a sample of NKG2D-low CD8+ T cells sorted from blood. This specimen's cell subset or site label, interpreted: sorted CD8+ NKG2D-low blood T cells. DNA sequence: TGTGCCAGTAGTCCCGGACAGGGGGCCGACGAGCAGTACTTC. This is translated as CASSPGQGADEQYF.